This is a list of T cell receptor beta chains from one sample in a study of T cells in localized non-small cell lung cancer. Repertoires were generated with immunoSEQ multiplex PCR, while TCRdb's copy carries only in-frame clones and drops some. The top ten clones hold 5.2% of a sample with approximately 54,000 clones, more than 80% of them seen once. The material was peripheral blood, obtained before any cancer treatment. These receptors all come from a woman aged 35-75 years with stage I lung adenocarcinoma. The CDR3 runs from the conserved cysteine through the conserved F or W. A D gene is named only where the DNA matches it firmly. Only some rows state a clone size, as once, few, many or a class for expanded clones.

cdr3_aa: CSSRWGDTLAQYF
cdr3_nt: TGCAGTTCTAGGTGGGGGGATACCTTGGCCCAGTACTTC
j_call: TRBJ2-5
clone_size: NA
v_call: TRBV29-1
d_call: NA

cdr3_aa: CASSLDSGAHNSPLHF
cdr3_nt: TGTGCCAGCAGTCTAGATTCGGGGGCGCATAATTCACCCCTCCACTTT
j_call: TRBJ1-6
clone_size: NA
v_call: TRBV28
d_call: NA

cdr3_aa: CASSYSGTANTEAFF
cdr3_nt: TGTGCCAGCAGTTACTCAGGGACCGCGAACACTGAAGCTTTCTTT
j_call: TRBJ1-1
clone_size: NA
v_call: TRBV6-6
d_call: NA

cdr3_aa: CASSYYQGISDYTF
cdr3_nt: TGTGCCAGCAGTTACTACCAGGGGATCAGTGACTACACCTTC
j_call: TRBJ1-2
clone_size: NA
v_call: TRBV6-5
d_call: NA

cdr3_aa: CASSQGEGRHEQYF
cdr3_nt: TGCGCCAGCAGCCAAGGCGAAGGGAGACACGAGCAGTACTTC
j_call: TRBJ2-7
clone_size: medium-sized
v_call: TRBV4-3
d_call: NA

cdr3_aa: CASSLARGLTTDTQYF
cdr3_nt: TGTGCCAGCAGCCTCGCGCGGGGGCTAACCACAGATACGCAGTATTTT
j_call: TRBJ2-3
clone_size: NA
v_call: TRBV7-2
d_call: NA

cdr3_aa: CASRNNNYEQYF
cdr3_nt: TGTGCCAGCAGGAATAACAACTACGAGCAGTACTTC
j_call: TRBJ2-7
clone_size: once
v_call: TRBV2
d_call: NA

cdr3_aa: CSADRGPTDTQYF
cdr3_nt: TGCAGCGCCGACAGGGGACCCACAGATACGCAGTATTTT
j_call: TRBJ2-3
clone_size: NA
v_call: TRBV29-1
d_call: TRBD1

cdr3_aa: CAISEDRSSGNTIYF
cdr3_nt: TGTGCCATCAGTGAGGACAGGAGCTCTGGAAACACCATATATTTT
j_call: TRBJ1-3
clone_size: NA
v_call: TRBV10-3
d_call: NA

cdr3_aa: CASSLWTGDEQYF
cdr3_nt: TGTGCTAGCAGCCTCTGGACAGGAGACGAGCAGTACTTC
j_call: TRBJ2-7
clone_size: NA
v_call: TRBV7-7
d_call: TRBD1

cdr3_aa: CASSLEPGNWDSPLHF
cdr3_nt: TGTGCCAGCAGCTTAGAACCGGGCAACTGGGATTCACCCCTCCACTTT
j_call: TRBJ1-6
clone_size: NA
v_call: TRBV7-6
d_call: NA

cdr3_aa: CASSILVNEQFF
cdr3_nt: TGTGCCAGTAGTATTCTGGTCAATGAGCAGTTCTTC
j_call: TRBJ2-1
clone_size: few
v_call: TRBV19
d_call: NA

cdr3_aa: CASSESNMGMFIYF
cdr3_nt: TGTGCCAGCAGTGAGAGTAACATGGGAATGTTCATATATTTT
j_call: TRBJ1-3
clone_size: NA
v_call: TRBV2
d_call: NA

cdr3_aa: CASSSGQLENTIYF
cdr3_nt: TGTGCCAGCAGCTCCGGCCAACTGGAAAACACCATATATTTT
j_call: TRBJ1-3
clone_size: NA
v_call: TRBV11-2
d_call: NA

cdr3_aa: CASSQLTPGQGGTEAFF
cdr3_nt: TGCGCCAGCAGCCAACTAACCCCGGGACAGGGCGGCACTGAAGCTTTCTTT
j_call: TRBJ1-1
clone_size: NA
v_call: TRBV4-1
d_call: TRBD1